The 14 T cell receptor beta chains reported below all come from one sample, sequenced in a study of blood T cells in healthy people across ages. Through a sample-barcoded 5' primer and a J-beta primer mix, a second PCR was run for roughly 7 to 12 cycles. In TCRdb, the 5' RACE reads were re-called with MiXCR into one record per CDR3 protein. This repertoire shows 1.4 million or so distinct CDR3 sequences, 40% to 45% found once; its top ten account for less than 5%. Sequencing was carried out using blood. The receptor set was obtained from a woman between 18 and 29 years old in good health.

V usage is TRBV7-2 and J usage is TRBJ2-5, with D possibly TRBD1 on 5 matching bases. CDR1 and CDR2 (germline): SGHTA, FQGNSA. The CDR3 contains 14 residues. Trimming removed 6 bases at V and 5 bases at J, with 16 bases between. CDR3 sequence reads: CASSYQPKGETQYF. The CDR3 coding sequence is TGTGCCAGCAGTTACCAACCTAAGGGGGAGACCCAGTACTTC.

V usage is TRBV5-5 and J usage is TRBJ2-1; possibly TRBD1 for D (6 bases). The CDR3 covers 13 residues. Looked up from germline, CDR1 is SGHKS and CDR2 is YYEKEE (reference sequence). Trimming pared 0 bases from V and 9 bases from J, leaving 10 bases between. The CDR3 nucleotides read TGTGCCAGCAGCTTGGTAACAGGGTGTGAGCAGTTCTTC. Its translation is CASSLVTGCEQFF.

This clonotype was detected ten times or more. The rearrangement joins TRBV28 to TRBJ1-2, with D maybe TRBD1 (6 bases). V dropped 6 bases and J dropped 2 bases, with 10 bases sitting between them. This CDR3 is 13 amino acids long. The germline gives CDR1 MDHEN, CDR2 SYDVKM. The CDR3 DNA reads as TGTGCCAGCAGATCGGGGACAAACTATGGCTACACCTTC. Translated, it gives CASRSGTNYGYTF.

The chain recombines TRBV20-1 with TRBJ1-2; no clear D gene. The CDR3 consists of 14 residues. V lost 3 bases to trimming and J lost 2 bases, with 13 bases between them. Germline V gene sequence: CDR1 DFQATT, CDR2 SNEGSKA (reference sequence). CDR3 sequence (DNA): TGCAGTGCTAGCCGACGGCAAAGCAACTATGGCTACACCTTC. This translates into CSASRRQSNYGYTF.

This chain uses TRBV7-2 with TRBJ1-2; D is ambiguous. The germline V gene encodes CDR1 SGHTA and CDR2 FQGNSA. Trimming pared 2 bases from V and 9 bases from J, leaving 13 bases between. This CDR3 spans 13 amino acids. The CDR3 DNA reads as TGTGCCAGCAGCTTAAATTCCCGTGATCGCTACACCTTC. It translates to CASSLNSRDRYTF.

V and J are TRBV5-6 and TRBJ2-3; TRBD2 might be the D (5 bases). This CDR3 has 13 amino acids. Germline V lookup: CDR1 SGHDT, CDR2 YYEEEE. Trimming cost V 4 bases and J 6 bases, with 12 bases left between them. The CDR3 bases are TGTGCCAGCAGCACCCTCCGCGGGGATACGCAGTATTTT. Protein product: CASSTLRGDTQYF.

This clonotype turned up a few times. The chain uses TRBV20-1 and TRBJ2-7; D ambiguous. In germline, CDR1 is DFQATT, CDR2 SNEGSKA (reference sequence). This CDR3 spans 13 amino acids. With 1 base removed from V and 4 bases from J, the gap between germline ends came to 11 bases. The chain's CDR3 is CSARGNAAYEQYF. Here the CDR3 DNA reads TGCAGTGCTAGAGGCAACGCTGCTTACGAGCAGTACTTC.

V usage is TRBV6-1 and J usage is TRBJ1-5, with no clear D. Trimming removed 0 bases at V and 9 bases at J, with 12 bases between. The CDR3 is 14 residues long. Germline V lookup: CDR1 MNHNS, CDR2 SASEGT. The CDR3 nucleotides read TGTGCCAGCAGTGAAGCAGATGGAATAGGGCCCCAGCATTTT. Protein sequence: CASSEADGIGPQHF.

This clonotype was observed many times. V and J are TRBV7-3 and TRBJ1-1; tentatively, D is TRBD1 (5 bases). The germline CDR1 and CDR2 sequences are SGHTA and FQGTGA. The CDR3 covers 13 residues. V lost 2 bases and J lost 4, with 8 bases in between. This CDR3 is CASSLQGSTEAFF. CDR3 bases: TGTGCCAGCAGCTTACAGGGATCCACTGAAGCTTTCTTT.

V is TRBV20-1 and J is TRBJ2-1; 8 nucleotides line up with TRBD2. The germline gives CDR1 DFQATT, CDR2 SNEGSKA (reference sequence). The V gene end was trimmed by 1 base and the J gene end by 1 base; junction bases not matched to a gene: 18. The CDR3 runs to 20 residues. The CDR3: CSARAQAGGSKIWSYNEQFF. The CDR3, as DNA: TGCAGTGCTAGAGCCCAGGCGGGGGGCAGTAAGATTTGGTCCTACAATGAGCAGTTCTTC.

The CDR3 protein is CSARDRSWLAGGHADTQYF. The CDR3 coding sequence is TGCAGTGCTAGAGATCGCTCGTGGCTAGCGGGGGGCCACGCAGATACGCAGTATTTT. The genes are TRBV20-1 and TRBJ2-3; 11 bases match TRBD2. The CDR3 is made up of 19 amino acids. Germline V gene sequence: CDR1 DFQATT, CDR2 SNEGSKA (reference sequence). V dropped 0 bases and J dropped 4; count of bases not matched to a gene: 15.

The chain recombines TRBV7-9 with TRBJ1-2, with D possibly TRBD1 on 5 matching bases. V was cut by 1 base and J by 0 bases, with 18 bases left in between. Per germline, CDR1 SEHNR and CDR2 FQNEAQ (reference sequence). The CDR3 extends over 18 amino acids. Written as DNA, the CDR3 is TGTGCCAGCAGCTTAGGTGGGATTTTGGGGGATCCTAACTATGGCTACACCTTC. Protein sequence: CASSLGGILGDPNYGYTF.

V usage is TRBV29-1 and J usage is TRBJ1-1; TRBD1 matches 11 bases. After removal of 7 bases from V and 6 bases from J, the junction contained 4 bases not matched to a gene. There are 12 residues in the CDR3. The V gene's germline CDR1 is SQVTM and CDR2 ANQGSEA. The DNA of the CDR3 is TGCAGCGCTGGACAGGGGGCCGCTGAAGCTTTCTTT. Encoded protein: CSAGQGAAEAFF.

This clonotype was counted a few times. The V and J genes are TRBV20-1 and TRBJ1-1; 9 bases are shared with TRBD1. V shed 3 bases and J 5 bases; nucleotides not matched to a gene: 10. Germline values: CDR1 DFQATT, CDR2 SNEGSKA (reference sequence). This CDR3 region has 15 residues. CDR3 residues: CSARGQGRSQTEAFF. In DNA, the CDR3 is TGCAGTGCTAGGGGACAGGGACGCTCCCAGACTGAAGCTTTCTTT.